Here is one T cell receptor (beta chain) with its context. The antigen is undetermined. Germline assignment: CDR1 SNHLY and CDR2 FYNNEI. The CDR3 runs 15 residues. V lost 7 bases to trimming and J lost 2 bases, with 15 bases between them. The data belong to a study of TIL therapy for anti-PD-1-resistant metastatic lung cancer. Background on the study: Patients had a median age of approximately 50 years (range roughly 35-85).

Study-level points and caveats: The baseline peripheral repertoire was partially replaced by infused TIL clonotypes that later decayed.

Sequencing used immunoSEQ v3. Data came from immunoSEQ multiplex PCR; TCRdb stores just in-frame clones and leaves some out. The table includes about 50,000 clones, 70% to 80% detected once. Time point reported: pre-treatment sample, taken before nivolumab and TIL therapy. The sequence was collected from a woman between 25 and 85 years old with non-small cell lung cancer. The sample was blood, taken at baseline. The chain has TRBV2 and TRBJ1-3; D unresolved. The CDR3 sequence is CASNFAIGAGNTIYF. Written as DNA, the CDR3 is TGTGCCAGCAATTTCGCGATCGGGGCTGGAAACACCATATATTTT. Full variable domain (rest looked up from reference TRBV2 and TRBJ1-3): EPEVTQTPSHQVTQMGQEVILRCVPISNHLYFYWYRQILGQKVEFLVSFYNNEISEKSEIFDDQFSVERPDGSNFTLKIRSTKLEDSAMYFCASNFAIGAGNTIYFGEGSWLTVV.